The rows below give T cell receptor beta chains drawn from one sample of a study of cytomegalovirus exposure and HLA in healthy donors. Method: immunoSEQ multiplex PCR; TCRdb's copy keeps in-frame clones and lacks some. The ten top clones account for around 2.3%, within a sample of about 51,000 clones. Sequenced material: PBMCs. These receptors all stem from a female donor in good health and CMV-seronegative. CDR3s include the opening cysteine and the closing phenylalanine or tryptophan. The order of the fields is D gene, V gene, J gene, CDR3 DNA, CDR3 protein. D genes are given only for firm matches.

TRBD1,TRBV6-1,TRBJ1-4,TGTGCCAGCAGTGAAGCGCGAGCAGGGGGCTTTTCAGGTATAGGTGAAAAACTGTTTTTT,CASSEARAGGFSGIGEKLFF
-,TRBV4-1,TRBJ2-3,TGCGCCAGCAGTTCCGAGGTAGCGGCAGATACGCAGTATTTT,CASSSEVAADTQYF
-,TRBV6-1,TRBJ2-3,TGTGCCAGCAGTGTAAATAGCGGATCTAGCACAGATACGCAGTATTTT,CASSVNSGSSTDTQYF
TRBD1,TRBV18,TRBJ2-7,TGTGCCAGCTCACCTGTGCCGGGACAGGGAACCTACGAGCAGTACTTC,CASSPVPGQGTYEQYF
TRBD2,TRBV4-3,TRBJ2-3,TGCGCCAGCAGCCCGGGGCGACTAGCGGGGGACCCCACAGATACGCAGTATTTT,CASSPGRLAGDPTDTQYF
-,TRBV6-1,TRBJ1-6,TGTGCCAGCAGTGAAAACGCGGATAATTCACCCCTCCACTTT,CASSENADNSPLHF
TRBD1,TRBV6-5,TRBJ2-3,TGTGCCAGCAGTTACCGGCAGGGGGCCACAGATACGCAGTATTTT,CASSYRQGATDTQYF
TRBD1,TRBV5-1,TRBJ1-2,TGCGCCAGCAGCTTGAGGGACAGGGCTGGCTACACCTTC,CASSLRDRAGYTF
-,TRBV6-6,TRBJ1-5,TGTGCCAGCAGTTCGCGTAGCAATCAGCCCCAGCATTTT,CASSSRSNQPQHF
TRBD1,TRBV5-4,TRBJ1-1,TGTGCCAGCAGCCTGGAACAGGGGTCCACTGAAGCTTTCTTT,CASSLEQGSTEAFF
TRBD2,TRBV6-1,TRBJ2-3,TGTGCCAGCAGTGATCACGGGACTAGCGGGGCAGATACGCAGTATTTT,CASSDHGTSGADTQYF
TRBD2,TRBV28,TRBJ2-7,TGTGCCAGCAGGACTAGCGGGGGATCCTACGAGCAGTACTTC,CASRTSGGSYEQYF
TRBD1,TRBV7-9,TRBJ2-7,TGTGCCAGCAGCTTAGGAGGGACAGGGTCCTACGAGCAGTACTTC,CASSLGGTGSYEQYF
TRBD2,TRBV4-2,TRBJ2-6,TGTGCCAGCAGACAGGTACTAGCGGGCTCTGGGGCCAACGTCCTGACTTTC,CASRQVLAGSGANVLTF
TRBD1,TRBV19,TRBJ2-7,TGTGCCAGTAGTTGGACAGGGGCTAGCTACGAGCAGTACTTC,CASSWTGASYEQYF
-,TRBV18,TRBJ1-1,TGTGCCAGCTCACCAGGGGGCAACACTGAAGCTTTCTTT,CASSPGGNTEAFF
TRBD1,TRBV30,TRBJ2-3,TGTGCCTGGAGTAGGACAGGGGTAACAGATACGCAGTATTTT,CAWSRTGVTDTQYF
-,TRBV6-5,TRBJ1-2,TGTGCCAGCAGTTACTCGACAGCTAACTATGGCTACACCTTC,CASSYSTANYGYTF
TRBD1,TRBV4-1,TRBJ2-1,TGCGCCAGCAGCCTCGGCCTGGACAGGGTGTCGAGGAATGAGCAGTTCTTC,CASSLGLDRVSRNEQFF
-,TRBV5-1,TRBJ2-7,TGCGCCAGCAGCTTTGGGGGAGGGGGCTACGAGCAGTACTTC,CASSFGGGGYEQYF
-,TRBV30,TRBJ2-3,TGTGCCTGGGACCTAGGGGGGGCCAGCACAGATACGCAGTATTTT,CAWDLGGASTDTQYF
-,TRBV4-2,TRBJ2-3,TGTGCCAGCAGTCGAGCAGCGGGCCTTACAGATACGCAGTATTTT,CASSRAAGLTDTQYF
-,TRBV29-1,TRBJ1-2,TGCAGCGTCGTGGACAGTTTCTATGGCTACACCTTC,CSVVDSFYGYTF
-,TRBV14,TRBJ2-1,TGTGCCAGCAGCCAAGATCGAGGCGTTCCTTCTTCGCCGCAGTTCTTC,CASSQDRGVPSSPQFF
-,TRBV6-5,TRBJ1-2,TGTGCCAGCAGTTCAGGGTTTTTACTCTATGGCTACACCTTC,CASSSGFLLYGYTF